This section outlines one TCR beta chain sequence together with its context. This sample is part of a study of T cell changes during pregnancy in multiple sclerosis. Profiling relied on immunoSEQ multiplex PCR, and the TCRdb table lists in-frame clones only, not all of them. The data hold 40,000 to 55,000 clones, with about 90% observed a single time. This specimen was CD4+ T cells from peripheral blood mononuclear cells, taken after pregnancy. This TCR was sampled from a female donor in good health, enrolled as a control in a pregnancy study.

The CDR3 here is CASSVAGQGNSPLHF. The CDR3 nucleotides read TGTGCCAGCAGCGTGGCGGGACAGGGTAATTCACCCCTCCACTTT. The chain uses TRBV9 and TRBJ1-6; 9 bases fit TRBD1. There are 15 residues in the CDR3. Germline CDR1 and CDR2: SGDLS and YYNGEE. V shed 2 bases, J shed 6 bases, and the junction held 3 bases outside the gene matches.